The 14 T cell receptor beta chains below were found in one sample sequenced in a study of identifying expanded T cells in peripheral blood. TCRdb's table, derived via immunoSEQ multiplex PCR, lists solely in-frame clones and lacks some. The sample consists of about 97,000 clones, approximately 88% of them appearing once. Sequencing input: blood. These TCRs come from a person aged 18-70 years in good health.

This chain links TRBV5-4 with TRBJ2-5; D is undetermined. V was trimmed by 4 bases and J by 1 base, leaving 20 bases between them. The length of the CDR3 is 17 residues. Germline V gene sequence: CDR1 SGHNT, CDR2 YYREEE (reference sequence). The CDR3 nucleotides read TGTGCCAGCAGCGCCCCCGGGTTTTTCTTACTCCAAGAGACCCAGTACTTC. Translating gives CASSAPGFFLLQETQYF. The whole variable domain, remainder taken from reference TRBV5-4 and TRBJ2-5, is ETGVTQSPTHLIKTRGQQVTLRCSSQSGHNTVSWYQQALGQGPQFIFQYYREEENGRGNFPPRFSGLQFPNYSSELNVNALELDDSALYLCASSAPGFFLLQETQYFGPGTRLLVL.

V and J are TRBV6-1 and TRBJ2-7; 8 positions agree with TRBD2. V gave up 0 bases and J gave up 0 bases; unmatched junction bases: 1. Germline V lookup: CDR1 MNHNS, CDR2 SASEGT. The CDR3 length is 15 residues. The CDR3: CASSEASGSSYEQYF. In DNA, the CDR3 is TGTGCCAGCAGTGAAGCGAGCGGGAGCTCCTACGAGCAGTACTTC.

This clone was recorded once. This chain links TRBV5-4 with TRBJ2-6; D is unresolved. V shed 6 bases and J shed 2 bases, with 9 bases lying between them. This CDR3 region has 14 residues. The germline gives CDR1 SGHNT, CDR2 YYREEE (reference sequence). Here the CDR3 reads CASNPPTGANVLTF. The CDR3 DNA reads TGTGCCAGCAACCCCCCCACTGGGGCCAACGTCCTGACTTTC.

This clone turned up a few times. The chain links TRBV30 to TRBJ1-5; no reliable D call. The germline V gene encodes CDR1 GTSNPN and CDR2 SVGIG (reference sequence). This CDR3 is 13 amino acids long. With 0 bases removed from V and 5 bases from J, the gap between germline ends came to 8 bases. The CDR3 region has the DNA TGTGCCTGGAGTGTAAAGGGAGATCAGCCCCAGCATTTT. Protein: CAWSVKGDQPQHF.

V and J are TRBV19 and TRBJ1-5; TRBD1 agrees at 7 bases. Trimming removed 0 bases from V and 1 base from J; junction bases left unmatched: 6. In germline, CDR1 is LNHDA, CDR2 SQIVND (reference sequence). The CDR3 has 17 residues. The CDR3 loop reads CASSIDLRGRSNQPQHF. CDR3 nucleotide sequence: TGTGCCAGTAGTATAGATTTGAGGGGGCGAAGCAATCAGCCCCAGCATTTT.

V gene TRBV5-1 combines with J gene TRBJ2-2; 8 bases fit TRBD2. Losses at the gene ends were 1 base for V and 1 base for J; bases not matched to a gene: 3. Germline V lookup: CDR1 SGHRS, CDR2 YFSETQ. This CDR3 region has 16 residues. CDR3 region: CASSLTSGRNTGELFF. DNA of the CDR3: TGCGCCAGCAGCTTGACTAGCGGAAGGAACACCGGGGAGCTGTTTTTT.

This rearrangement joins TRBV21-1 to TRBJ2-7; TRBD2, the table's D call, was not compared with the DNA. TRBV21-1 counts as a pseudogene. The CDR3 loop spans 14 amino acids. CDR3 DNA sequence: TGTGCCAGCAGCAAAGTCGGCGGGAGCAACGAGCAGTACTTC. Translation gives CASSKVGGSNEQYF.

A few counts support this clone. V usage is TRBV7-2 and J usage is TRBJ2-5; perhaps TRBD2 as D (6 bases). CDR1 is SGHTA, CDR2 FQGNSA, per germline. The CDR3 consists of 15 residues. V was cut by 4 bases and J by 2 bases, with 14 bases left in between. CDR3 region: CASSSVGLAQETQYF. The CDR3 coding sequence is TGTGCCAGCAGCTCTGTCGGGCTAGCGCAAGAGACCCAGTACTTC.

The genes are TRBV7-2 and TRBJ1-1; D may be TRBD1 (5 bases). Trimming stripped 5 bases from V and 5 bases from J, with 15 bases between. From germline, CDR1 is SGHTA and CDR2 FQGNSA. CDR3 length: 14 amino acids. The DNA of the CDR3 is TGTGCCAGCAGCCAAGCGGGGGGGAGGACTGAAGCTTTCTTT. This sequence encodes CASSQAGGRTEAFF.

The chain uses TRBV6-6 and TRBJ2-7, with D possibly being TRBD1 (6 bases). CDR3 length: 15 amino acids. V lost 7 bases and J lost 2, with 18 bases in between. Germline V gene sequence: CDR1 MNHNY, CDR2 SVGAGI (reference sequence). CDR3 loop: CASTAPRDTTYEQYF. CDR3 in DNA: TGTGCCAGCACCGCCCCTCGGGACACCACCTACGAGCAGTACTTC.

V usage is TRBV10-3 and J usage is TRBJ2-1; TRBD2 might be the D (5 bases). The V end was cut by 6 bases, the J end by 8 bases, with 14 bases between. This CDR3 has 13 residues. Germline V lookup: CDR1 ENHRY, CDR2 SYGVKD. The CDR3 DNA reads TGTGCCATCAGAGACCGGGAATCTCATGAGCAGTTCTTC. Protein sequence: CAIRDRESHEQFF.

The chain's CDR3 is CSARASQETQYF. The CDR3 DNA reads TGCAGCGCTCGGGCAAGCCAAGAGACCCAGTACTTC. The V gene is TRBV29-1, the J gene TRBJ2-5; D call uncertain. This CDR3 contains 12 residues. CDR1 is SQVTM and CDR2 is ANQGSEA in the germline V gene. V lost 7 bases and J lost 1, with 10 bases in between.

The chain joins TRBV5-6 to TRBJ1-5; 8 bases line up with TRBD1. The germline CDR1 and CDR2 sequences are SGHDT and YYEEEE. CDR3 size: 17 residues. The J segment lost 3 bases and the V segment lost 3 bases, leaving 11 bases of the junction unmatched. The CDR3 here is CASSYGTGLANNQPQHF. CDR3 nucleotide sequence: TGTGCCAGCAGCTACGGGACAGGACTCGCTAACAATCAGCCCCAGCATTTT.

The CDR3 region is CATSRDGYTDTQYF. The CDR3 bases are TGTGCCACCAGCAGGGACGGTTACACAGATACGCAGTATTTT. The chain uses TRBV15 and TRBJ2-3; D is uncertain. Trimming removed 3 bases from V and 2 bases from J, with 9 bases in between. CDR1 and CDR2 (germline): LNHNV, YYDKDF (reference sequence). The CDR3 covers 14 residues. Complete variable domain (other parts from reference TRBV15 and TRBJ2-3): DAMVIQNPRYQVTQFGKPVTLSCSQTLNHNVMYWYQQKSSQAPKLLFHYYDKDFNNEADTPDNFQSRRPNTSFCFLDIRSPGLGDTAMYLCATSRDGYTDTQYFGPGTRLTVL.